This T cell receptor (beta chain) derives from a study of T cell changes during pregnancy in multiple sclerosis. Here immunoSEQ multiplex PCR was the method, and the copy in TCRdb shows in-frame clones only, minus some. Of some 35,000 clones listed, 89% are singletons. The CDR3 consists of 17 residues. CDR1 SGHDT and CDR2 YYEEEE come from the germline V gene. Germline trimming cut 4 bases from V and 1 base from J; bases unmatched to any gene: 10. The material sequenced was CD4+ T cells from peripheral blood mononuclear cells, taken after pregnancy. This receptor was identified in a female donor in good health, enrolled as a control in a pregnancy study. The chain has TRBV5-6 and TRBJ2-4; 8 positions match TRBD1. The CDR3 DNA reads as TGTGCCAGCAGCCTAGACAGGGGCTCATTGGCCAAAAACATTCAGTACTTC. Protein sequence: CASSLDRGSLAKNIQYF.